These 15 T cell receptor beta chains were all obtained from the same sample, sequenced in a study of CD8+CD57+ T cells in acquired aplastic anemia. Genomic DNA was employed as the template in profiling TCR beta VDJ and CDR3. TCRdb re-derived calls from the reads in MiXCR, one entry per CDR3 protein. The sample carries roughly 180,000 distinct CDR3 sequences, 40% to 55% recorded once. Sequenced: sorted CD4+, CD8+, or CD8+CD57+ T cells (not recorded which) from PBMCs. The receptors were gathered from a human donor in good health.

In its sample, this clonotype was seen many times. The chain carries TRBV20-1 and TRBJ2-5, with D tentatively TRBD1 (5 bases). The CDR3 loop spans 13 amino acids. Germline V gene data show CDR1 as DFQATT and CDR2 as SNEGSKA (reference sequence). V was trimmed by 2 bases and J by 3 bases, leaving 10 bases between them. The DNA of the CDR3 is TGCAGTGCTAGAAAACCAGGGAAAGAGACCCAGTACTTC. Its protein product is CSARKPGKETQYF.

This chain uses TRBV5-1 with TRBJ1-1; D uncertain. Germline assignment: CDR1 SGHRS and CDR2 YFSETQ. V shed 2 bases and J shed 5 bases, with 13 bases lying between them. The CDR3 is 14 residues long. The chain's CDR3 is CASSFAFGETEAFF. The DNA of the CDR3 is TGCGCCAGCAGCTTTGCATTCGGTGAAACTGAAGCTTTCTTT.

The V call is TRBV7-8, the J call TRBJ2-7, with D unresolved. V gave up 4 bases and J gave up 2 bases, with 9 bases separating them. This CDR3 has 13 residues. The germline V gene encodes CDR1 SGHVS and CDR2 FQNEAQ. In DNA, the CDR3 is TGTGCCAGCAGCTCCGACCCCACCTACGAGCAGTACTTC. This sequence encodes CASSSDPTYEQYF. Together with reference TRBV7-8 and TRBJ2-7, the CDR3 gives the full variable domain: GAGVSQSPRYKVAKRGQDVALRCDPISGHVSLFWYQQALGQGPEFLTYFQNEAQLDKSGLPSDRFFAERPEGSVSTLKIQRTQQEDSAVYLCASSSDPTYEQYFGPGTRLTVT.

This clonotype has a count of ten or more. The rearrangement links TRBV5-4 to TRBJ2-5; no firm D call. V dropped 1 base and J dropped 5 bases, with 12 bases sitting between them. The CDR3 runs to 14 residues. Germline lookup yields CDR1 SGHNT and CDR2 YYREEE (reference sequence). CDR3 in DNA: TGTGCCAGCAGCTTGAAAACTGGTGTTGAGACCCAGTACTTC. Its protein is CASSLKTGVETQYF.

The CDR3 sequence is CATSQRTGGTEAFF. Here the CDR3 DNA reads TGTGCCACCAGCCAACGGACAGGGGGCACTGAAGCTTTCTTT. This rearrangement joins TRBV15 to TRBJ1-1; 10 nucleotides line up with TRBD1. This CDR3 is built from 14 residues. The germline V gene has CDR1 LNHNV and CDR2 YYDKDF (reference sequence). The V gene end was trimmed by 5 bases and the J gene end by 4 bases; junction bases not matched to a gene: 4.

This clonotype was seen a few times. V gene TRBV7-3 combines with J gene TRBJ2-2; 7 bases line up with TRBD2. V dropped 2 bases and J dropped 1; count of bases not matched to a gene: 7. The CDR3 runs 17 residues. Germline assignment: CDR1 SGHTA and CDR2 FQGTGA. This CDR3 is CASSLVRGVRNTGELFF. CDR3 DNA sequence: TGTGCCAGCAGCTTAGTTCGGGGGGTCAGGAACACCGGGGAGCTGTTTTTT.

This clonotype appeared a single time. This sequence joins TRBV25-1 and TRBJ1-1, with 7 bases that match TRBD1. The CDR3 runs to 13 residues. Looked up from germline, CDR1 is MGHDK and CDR2 is SYGVNS. The junction had 9 bases not matched to a gene; V was cut back by 3 bases and J by 11 bases. The CDR3 coding sequence is TGTGCCAGCAGTGACATCAGGGGGTTCAGGGCTTTCTTT. It translates to CASSDIRGFRAFF.

This rearrangement joins TRBV11-1 to TRBJ2-7, with 10 bases aligning to TRBD2. There are 16 residues in the CDR3. Germline lookup yields CDR1 SGHAT and CDR2 FQDESV (reference sequence). Losses at the gene ends were 8 bases for V and 4 bases for J; bases not matched to a gene: 14. The CDR3 region is CASSPSQGLAAYEQYF. CDR3 nucleotide sequence: TGTGCCAGCTCACCTTCGCAAGGACTAGCGGCATACGAGCAGTACTTC.

The rearrangement links TRBV5-4 to TRBJ2-1, with 10 bases matching TRBD2. The CDR3 loop spans 15 amino acids. J was trimmed by 4 bases and V by 2 bases; bases with no gene match: 3. The V gene's germline CDR1 is SGHNT and CDR2 YYREEE (reference sequence). For the CDR3, the DNA is TGTGCCAGCAGCTTCGAAGCGGGAGGGTACAATGAGCAGTTCTTC. Its translation is CASSFEAGGYNEQFF.

This clonotype appeared many times. The V and J genes are TRBV5-1 and TRBJ2-3, with D tentatively TRBD1 (6 bases). Trimming took off 0 bases at V and 2 bases at J, with 13 bases between the two ends. Germline-derived CDR1 and CDR2 are SGHRS and YFSETQ. The CDR3 covers 16 residues. CDR3 amino acids: CASSLGSVGATDTQYF. The CDR3 coding sequence is TGCGCCAGCAGCTTGGGTTCCGTGGGGGCCACAGATACGCAGTATTTT.

Ten or more counts support this clonotype. The V gene is TRBV5-1, the J gene TRBJ2-2; TRBD2 aligns across 10 bases. Germline CDR1 and CDR2: SGHRS and YFSETQ. Trimming took 2 bases from V and 3 from J; bases not matched to a gene: 4. This CDR3 has 16 amino acids. The CDR3 nucleotides read TGCGCCAGCAGCTTCCTAGCGGGAGTGGACACCGGGGAGCTGTTTTTT. It encodes CASSFLAGVDTGELFF.

The CDR3 sequence: CASSEEGLRASNQPQHF. The CDR3 DNA follows: TGTGCCAGCAGTGAAGAAGGCCTTCGGGCTAGCAATCAGCCCCAGCATTTT. The gene calls are TRBV2 and TRBJ1-5; D ambiguous. Trimming stripped 1 base from V and 0 bases from J, with 13 bases between. The CDR3 totals 17 residues. Germline CDR1 is SNHLY and CDR2 is FYNNEI.

The rearrangement uses TRBV25-1 and TRBJ2-7; TRBD2 matches 8 bases. Unmatched junction bases numbered 16, after V lost 4 bases and J lost 5 bases. Germline V gives CDR1 MGHDK, CDR2 SYGVNS. The CDR3 spans 17 residues. CDR3 amino acids: CASSAGSGVQSADEQYF. DNA of the CDR3: TGTGCCAGCAGTGCGGGTAGCGGGGTTCAGTCGGCGGACGAGCAGTACTTC.

This clonotype was recorded at least ten times. The V gene is TRBV5-1, the J gene TRBJ1-1; perhaps TRBD1 as D (6 bases). The V and J ends lost 6 bases and 3 bases respectively, with 24 bases between them. Germline values: CDR1 SGHRS, CDR2 YFSETQ. The CDR3 extends over 17 amino acids. In nucleotides, the CDR3 is TGCGCCAGCAACTTCTTGGGATTTGGGGACACGGACACTGAAGCTTTCTTT. Amino acid sequence: CASNFLGFGDTDTEAFF.

The V gene is TRBV20-1, the J gene TRBJ1-2, with D perhaps matching TRBD1 (5 bases). Germline values: CDR1 DFQATT, CDR2 SNEGSKA (reference sequence). The CDR3 runs to 15 residues. Trimming pared 0 bases from V and 2 bases from J, leaving 13 bases between. The CDR3 bases are TGCAGTGCTAGAGAGGACGTGGCAGGGAACTATGGCTACACCTTC. Translated, it gives CSAREDVAGNYGYTF.